These T cell receptor beta chains were read from a single sample in a study of Graves' ophthalmopathy and Graves' hyperthyroidism. TCRdb analysed the multiplex PCR reads with MiXCR anew, one entry per CDR3 protein. The table includes almost 750,000 distinct CDR3 sequences, around 40% detected once. The sample taken for sequencing was peripheral blood. These receptors were collected from an adult man with Graves' ophthalmopathy. CDR3s include the opening cysteine and the closing phenylalanine or tryptophan. Each record gives: CDR3 protein, CDR3 DNA, D gene, V gene, J gene, clone size. A D gene is named only where the DNA matches it firmly. The size of a clone is reported for some rows only, either as once, few or many, or as a class for expanded clones.

CDR3aa: CASIRDMGGYTF
CDR3nt: TGTGCCAGCATTCGAGATATGGGGGGCTACACCTTC
d_gene: .
v_gene: TRBV2
j_gene: TRBJ1-2
abundance: many

CDR3aa: CSARGGGPLPYEQYF
CDR3nt: TGCAGTGCTAGAGGGGGGGGACCCCTGCCCTACGAGCAGTACTTC
d_gene: TRBD2
v_gene: TRBV20-1
j_gene: TRBJ2-7
abundance: .

CDR3aa: CASSRRGREQYF
CDR3nt: TGTGCCAGCAGCCGTAGGGGGCGGGAGCAGTACTTC
d_gene: TRBD1
v_gene: TRBV7-2
j_gene: TRBJ2-7
abundance: .

CDR3aa: CASSYLFRDEQYF
CDR3nt: TGTGCCAGCAGTTACCTCTTTCGGGACGAGCAGTACTTC
d_gene: .
v_gene: TRBV2
j_gene: TRBJ2-7
abundance: .

CDR3aa: CAMYLCASSLIAGELFF
CDR3nt: .
d_gene: .
v_gene: TRBV19
j_gene: TRBJ2-2
abundance: .

CDR3aa: CASSYLDRNYEQYF
CDR3nt: TGTGCCAGCAGTTACCTAGACCGAAACTACGAGCAGTACTTC
d_gene: .
v_gene: TRBV6-6
j_gene: TRBJ2-7
abundance: .

CDR3aa: CASEIGRSSNQPQHF
CDR3nt: TGTGCCAGCGAGATAGGACGGTCTAGCAATCAGCCCCAGCATTTT
d_gene: .
v_gene: TRBV2
j_gene: TRBJ1-5
abundance: many

CDR3aa: CASSIDGASGNTIYF
CDR3nt: TGTGCCAGCAGTATCGATGGGGCGTCTGGAAACACCATATATTTT
d_gene: .
v_gene: TRBV6-5
j_gene: TRBJ1-3
abundance: many

CDR3aa: CASSLGTSGVTDTQYF
CDR3nt: TGTGCCAGCAGCTTGGGGACTAGCGGGGTCACAGATACGCAGTATTTT
d_gene: TRBD2
v_gene: TRBV7-6
j_gene: TRBJ2-3
abundance: many

CDR3aa: CASSLGQEQPQHF
CDR3nt: TGTGCCAGTAGTCTCGGACAGGAGCAACCCCAGCATTTT
d_gene: TRBD1
v_gene: TRBV19
j_gene: TRBJ1-5
abundance: many

CDR3aa: CATSRDEQSLTGELFF
CDR3nt: TGTGCCACCAGCAGAGATGAACAAAGCCTAACCGGGGAGCTGTTTTTT
d_gene: .
v_gene: TRBV15
j_gene: TRBJ2-2
abundance: .

CDR3aa: CASSRVAGYGNEQYF
CDR3nt: TGTGCCAGCAGCCGAGTCGCAGGGTACGGCAACGAGCAGTACTTC
d_gene: .
v_gene: TRBV7-9
j_gene: TRBJ2-7
abundance: many

CDR3aa: CASSLRDISNQPQHF
CDR3nt: TGTGCCAGCAGTCTCCGGGACATTAGCAATCAGCCCCAGCATTTT
d_gene: .
v_gene: TRBV24-1
j_gene: TRBJ1-5
abundance: few

CDR3aa: CSASRPGQGPYEQYF
CDR3nt: TGCAGTGCTAGTAGACCGGGACAGGGTCCCTACGAGCAGTACTTC
d_gene: TRBD1
v_gene: TRBV20-1
j_gene: TRBJ2-7
abundance: .

CDR3aa: CASSLGGTGFETQYF
CDR3nt: TGTGCCAGCAGCTTAGGGGGGACAGGGTTCGAGACCCAGTACTTC
d_gene: TRBD1
v_gene: TRBV7-9
j_gene: TRBJ2-5
abundance: .

CDR3aa: CSASEQETQYF
CDR3nt: TGCAGTGCTAGTGAGCAAGAGACCCAGTACTTC
d_gene: .
v_gene: TRBV20-1
j_gene: TRBJ2-5
abundance: many

CDR3aa: CSASRSSGLWEQYF
CDR3nt: TGCAGTGCTAGTAGGTCTAGCGGACTTTGGGAGCAGTACTTC
d_gene: TRBD2
v_gene: TRBV20-1
j_gene: TRBJ2-5
abundance: .

CDR3aa: CATTGGASGEKLFF
CDR3nt: TGTGCCACAACAGGGGGCGCTTCGGGTGAAAAACTGTTTTTT
d_gene: TRBD1
v_gene: TRBV6-1
j_gene: TRBJ1-4
abundance: .

CDR3aa: CASTRTGPNQPQHF
CDR3nt: TGTGCCAGCACCAGGACAGGGCCGAATCAGCCCCAGCATTTT
d_gene: TRBD1
v_gene: TRBV12-3/TRBV12-4
j_gene: TRBJ1-5
abundance: few

CDR3aa: CASGLDATETQYF
CDR3nt: TGTGCTAGTGGTTTAGATGCTACGGAGACCCAGTACTTC
d_gene: .
v_gene: TRBV12-3/TRBV12-4
j_gene: TRBJ2-5
abundance: .

CDR3aa: CASSLELAGDEQFF
CDR3nt: TGTGCCAGCAGCTTAGAGTTGGCAGGGGATGAGCAGTTCTTC
d_gene: .
v_gene: TRBV7-6
j_gene: TRBJ2-1
abundance: .

CDR3aa: CASSSIGRTGGRETQYF
CDR3nt: TGTGCCAGCAGCTCAATAGGGAGGACAGGGGGCCGAGAGACCCAGTACTTC
d_gene: TRBD1
v_gene: TRBV7-8
j_gene: TRBJ2-5
abundance: .